Shown below are 6 T cell receptor beta chains from a single sample sequenced in a study of spatial heterogeneity in lung cancer. TCRdb re-derived calls from the 5' RACE reads in MiXCR, one entry per CDR3 protein. The sample gives about 15,000 distinct CDR3 sequences, roughly 3.9% of which show up once; around a tenth is in the top ten. The time point denotes: sample taken at primary tumor resection. Here the sequenced sample was normal lung tissue next to the tumor, taken at surgery. These receptors originate from a male donor with early-stage non-small cell lung cancer.

This clonotype was detected ten times or more. A library prepared for alpha chains yielded this beta chain as an off-target read; its size is of little meaning. The chain is built from TRBV6-1 and TRBJ1-3; tentatively, D is TRBD1 (6 bases). This CDR3 comprises 14 residues. Per germline, CDR1 MNHNS and CDR2 SASEGT. The V end lost 8 bases, the J end lost 0 bases, and 11 bases lay between the germline ends. The CDR3 DNA reads TGTGCCAGCCAGAGGGGGGACTCTGGAAACACCATATATTTT. Translated: CASQRGDSGNTIYF.

This clonotype was seen ten or more times. This beta chain is off target for a library built for alpha chains, so its abundance means little. The chain carries TRBV27 and TRBJ2-5; tentatively, D is TRBD1 or TRBD2 (6 bases each). The V end lost 4 bases, the J end lost 7 bases, and 13 bases lay between the germline ends. Germline values: CDR1 MNHEY, CDR2 SMNVEV (reference sequence). CDR3 length: 13 amino acids. CDR3 DNA sequence: TGTGCCAGCAGTTCCCGGGGGCGGAGGACCCAGTACTTC. It encodes CASSSRGRRTQYF.

This clonotype was counted many times. This beta chain is an off-target read within a library intended for alpha chains, so its frequency means little. The gene calls are TRBV24-1 and TRBJ2-1; D is ambiguous. CDR1 is KGHDR and CDR2 is SFDVKD in the germline V gene. The ends were cut back, 7 bases at V and 8 bases at J, with 20 bases in the middle. The CDR3 contains 15 residues. DNA for the CDR3: TGTGCCACCAGCTCTAGGTACGTGGGTACAGATGAGCAGTTCTTC. It yields the protein CATSSRYVGTDEQFF.

This clonotype is labeled medium-sized (0.01 to 0.1%). As an off-target read in a library built for alpha chains, this beta chain has a frequency of little significance. This chain connects TRBV13 to TRBJ2-3, with TRBD1 identical over 8 bases. The V and J ends lost 1 base and 2 bases, in that order; junction bases with no gene match: 5. There are 16 residues in the CDR3. Germline CDR1 is PRHDT and CDR2 is FYEKMQ (reference sequence). In DNA, the CDR3 is TGTGCCAGCAGCTTAGTCGGGACAGGAGACACAGATACGCAGTATTTT. It encodes CASSLVGTGDTDTQYF.

In its sample, this clonotype was seen many times. Since it is a stray read in a library aimed at alpha chains, this beta chain has a size that is not meaningful. This rearrangement joins TRBV6-1 to TRBJ1-2; no definite D call. Looked up from germline, CDR1 is MNHNS and CDR2 is SASEGT. The CDR3 spans 16 residues. V lost 0 bases, J lost 8 bases, and 19 bases lay in between. Here the CDR3 reads CASSEASLTPRGGYTF. For the CDR3, the DNA is TGTGCCAGCAGTGAAGCATCATTGACACCACGGGGAGGCTACACCTTC.

This clonotype was picked up many times. This beta chain is an off-target read within a library intended for alpha chains, so its frequency means little. The J gene is TRBJ2-6, the V gene TRBV29-1, with D possibly matching TRBD2 (5 bases). Germline V gene sequence: CDR1 SQVTM, CDR2 ANQGSEA. The CDR3 has 12 amino acids. The V end was cut by 4 bases, the J end by 5 bases, with 6 bases between. Written as DNA, the CDR3 is TGCAGCGTTGGGGAGCGGGCCAACGTCCTGACTTTC. The encoded protein is CSVGERANVLTF.